The sequence of this TCR beta chain was determined in a study of T cell responses to AZD1222 COVID-19 vaccine. Sequencing was performed with immunoSEQ multiplex PCR; in TCRdb, only in-frame clones are kept and a portion is missing. Among over 100,000 clones, 85% to 95% were seen once, and the ten largest hold about 1.5%. The V and J ends lost 7 bases and 0 bases respectively, with 18 bases between them. The length of the CDR3 is 15 residues. CDR1 and CDR2 (germline): GTSNPN, SVGIG (reference sequence). Material: peripheral blood, obtained on day 0 of AZD1222 vaccination. The receptor was derived from an adult in good health. The chain has TRBV30 and TRBJ1-2, with D uncertain. The CDR3 here is CASLPPRGTNYGYTF. CDR3 bases: TGTGCCTCACTTCCCCCCCGCGGAACTAACTATGGCTACACCTTC.